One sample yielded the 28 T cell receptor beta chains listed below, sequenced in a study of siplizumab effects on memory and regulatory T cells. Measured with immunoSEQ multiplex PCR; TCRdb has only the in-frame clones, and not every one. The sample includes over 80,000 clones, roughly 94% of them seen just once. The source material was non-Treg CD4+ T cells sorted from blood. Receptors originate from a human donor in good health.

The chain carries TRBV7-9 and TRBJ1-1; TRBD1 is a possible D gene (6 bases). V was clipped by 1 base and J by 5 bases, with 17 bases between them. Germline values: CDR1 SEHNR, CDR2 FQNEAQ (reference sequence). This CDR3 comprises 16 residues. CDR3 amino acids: CASSLEVGAGGTEAFF. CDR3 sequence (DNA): TGTGCCAGCAGCTTAGAGGTGGGGGCTGGGGGAACTGAAGCTTTCTTT.

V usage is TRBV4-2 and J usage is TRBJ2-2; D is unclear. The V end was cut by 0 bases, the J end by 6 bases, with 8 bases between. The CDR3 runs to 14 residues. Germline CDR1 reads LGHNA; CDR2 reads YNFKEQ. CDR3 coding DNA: TGTGCCAGCAGCCAAGATACTGTTGCCGGGGAGCTGTTTTTT. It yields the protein CASSQDTVAGELFF.

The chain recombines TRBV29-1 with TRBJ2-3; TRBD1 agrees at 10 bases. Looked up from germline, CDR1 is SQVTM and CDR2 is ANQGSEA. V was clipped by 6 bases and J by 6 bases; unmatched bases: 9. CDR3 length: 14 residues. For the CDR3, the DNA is TGCAGCGTGCAAGGAGACAGGGGGCCGGATACGCAGTATTTT. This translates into CSVQGDRGPDTQYF.

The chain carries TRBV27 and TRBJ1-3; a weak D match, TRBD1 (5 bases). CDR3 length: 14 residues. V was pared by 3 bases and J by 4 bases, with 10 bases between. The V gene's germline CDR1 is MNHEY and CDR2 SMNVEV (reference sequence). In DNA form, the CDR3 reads TGTGCCAGCAGTTTCTCGGGGGTAGGAAACACCATATATTTT. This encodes CASSFSGVGNTIYF.

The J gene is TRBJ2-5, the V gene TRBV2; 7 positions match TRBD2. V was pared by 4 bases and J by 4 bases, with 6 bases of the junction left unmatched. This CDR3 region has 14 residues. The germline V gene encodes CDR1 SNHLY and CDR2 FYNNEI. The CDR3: CASSVLGGGETQYF. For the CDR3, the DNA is TGTGCCAGCAGTGTCTTGGGGGGGGGAGAGACCCAGTACTTC.

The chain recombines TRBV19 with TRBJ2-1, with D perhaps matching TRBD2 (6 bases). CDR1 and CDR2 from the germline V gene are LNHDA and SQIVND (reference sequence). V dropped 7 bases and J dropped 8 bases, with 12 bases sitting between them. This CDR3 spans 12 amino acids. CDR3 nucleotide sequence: TGTGCCAGTATCGCGGGGCGAGATGAGCAGTTCTTC. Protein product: CASIAGRDEQFF.

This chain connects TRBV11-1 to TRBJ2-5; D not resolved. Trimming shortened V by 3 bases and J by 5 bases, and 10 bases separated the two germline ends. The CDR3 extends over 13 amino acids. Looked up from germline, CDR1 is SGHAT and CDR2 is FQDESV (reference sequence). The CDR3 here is CASSFFEAETQYF. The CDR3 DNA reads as TGTGCCAGCAGCTTTTTTGAGGCGGAGACCCAGTACTTC.

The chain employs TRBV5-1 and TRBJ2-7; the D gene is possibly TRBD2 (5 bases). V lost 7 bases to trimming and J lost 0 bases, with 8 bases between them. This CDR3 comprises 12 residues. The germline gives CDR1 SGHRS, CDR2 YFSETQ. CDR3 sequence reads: CASGADSYEQYF. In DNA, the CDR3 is TGCGCCAGCGGAGCGGACTCCTACGAGCAGTACTTC. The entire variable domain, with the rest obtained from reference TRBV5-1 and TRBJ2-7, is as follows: KAGVTQTPRYLIKTRGQQVTLSCSPISGHRSVSWYQQTPGQGLQFLFEYFSETQRNKGNFPGRFSGRQFSNSRSEMNVSTLELGDSALYLCASGADSYEQYFGPGTRLTVT.

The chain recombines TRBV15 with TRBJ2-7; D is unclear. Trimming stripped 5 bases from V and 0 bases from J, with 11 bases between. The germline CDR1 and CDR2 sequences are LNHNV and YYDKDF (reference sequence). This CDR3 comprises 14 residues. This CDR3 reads CATSFGPTSYEQYF. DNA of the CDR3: TGTGCCACCAGCTTTGGTCCGACCTCCTACGAGCAGTACTTC.

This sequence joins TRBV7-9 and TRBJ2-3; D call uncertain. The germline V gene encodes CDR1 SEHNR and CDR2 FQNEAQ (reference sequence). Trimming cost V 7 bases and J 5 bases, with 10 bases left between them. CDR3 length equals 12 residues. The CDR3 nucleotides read TGTGCCAGCACCCCCAACCTAGATACGCAGTATTTT. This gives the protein CASTPNLDTQYF.

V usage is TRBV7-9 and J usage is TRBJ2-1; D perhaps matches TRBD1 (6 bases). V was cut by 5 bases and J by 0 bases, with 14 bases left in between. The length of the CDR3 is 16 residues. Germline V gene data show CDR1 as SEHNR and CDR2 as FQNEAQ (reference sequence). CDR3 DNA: TGTGCCAGCAGCCGCCGGACAGCTAGCTCCTACAATGAGCAGTTCTTC. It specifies CASSRRTASSYNEQFF.

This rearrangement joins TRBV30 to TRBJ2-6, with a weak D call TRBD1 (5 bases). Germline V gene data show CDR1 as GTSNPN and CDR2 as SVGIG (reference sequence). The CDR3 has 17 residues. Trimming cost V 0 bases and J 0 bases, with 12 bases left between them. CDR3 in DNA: TGTGCCTGGAGTGTACTTCAGGGTTACTCTGGGGCCAACGTCCTGACTTTC. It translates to CAWSVLQGYSGANVLTF.

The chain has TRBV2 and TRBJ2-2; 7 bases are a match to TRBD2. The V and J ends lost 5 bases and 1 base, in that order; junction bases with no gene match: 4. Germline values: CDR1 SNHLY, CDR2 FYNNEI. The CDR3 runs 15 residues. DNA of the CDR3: TGTGCCAGCAGTCTTCAGCGGGGGAACACCGGGGAGCTGTTTTTT. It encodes CASSLQRGNTGELFF.

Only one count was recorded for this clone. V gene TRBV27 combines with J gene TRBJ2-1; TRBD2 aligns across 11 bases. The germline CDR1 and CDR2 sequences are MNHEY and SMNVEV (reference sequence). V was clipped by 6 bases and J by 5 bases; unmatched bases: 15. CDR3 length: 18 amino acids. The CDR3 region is CASSPTTSLAGVNNEQFF. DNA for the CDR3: TGTGCCAGCAGCCCTACAACCTCACTAGCGGGAGTCAACAATGAGCAGTTCTTC.

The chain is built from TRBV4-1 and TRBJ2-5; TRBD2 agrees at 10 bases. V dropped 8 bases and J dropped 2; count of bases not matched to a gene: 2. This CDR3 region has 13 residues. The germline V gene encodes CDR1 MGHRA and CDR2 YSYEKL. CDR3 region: CASGLAVQETQYF. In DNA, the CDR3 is TGCGCCAGCGGACTAGCGGTACAAGAGACCCAGTACTTC.

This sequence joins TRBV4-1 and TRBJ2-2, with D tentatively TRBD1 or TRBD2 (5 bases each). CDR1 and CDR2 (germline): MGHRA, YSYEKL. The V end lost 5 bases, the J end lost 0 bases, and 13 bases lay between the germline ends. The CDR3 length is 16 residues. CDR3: CASSSAGTSNTGELFF. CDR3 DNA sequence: TGCGCCAGCAGCAGCGCCGGGACGTCGAACACCGGGGAGCTGTTTTTT.

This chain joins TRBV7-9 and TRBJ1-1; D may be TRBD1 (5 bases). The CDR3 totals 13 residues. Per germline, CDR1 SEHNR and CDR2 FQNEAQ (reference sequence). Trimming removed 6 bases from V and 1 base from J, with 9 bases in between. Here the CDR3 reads CASSYGTNTEAFF. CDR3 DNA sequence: TGTGCCAGCAGTTACGGGACGAACACTGAAGCTTTCTTT.

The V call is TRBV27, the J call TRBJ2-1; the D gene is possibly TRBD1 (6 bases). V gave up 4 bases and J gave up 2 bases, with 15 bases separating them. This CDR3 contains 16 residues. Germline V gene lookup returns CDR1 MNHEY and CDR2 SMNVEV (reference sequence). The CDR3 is CASSWGPGVTYNEQFF. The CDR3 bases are TGTGCCAGCAGTTGGGGGCCCGGAGTCACCTACAATGAGCAGTTCTTC.

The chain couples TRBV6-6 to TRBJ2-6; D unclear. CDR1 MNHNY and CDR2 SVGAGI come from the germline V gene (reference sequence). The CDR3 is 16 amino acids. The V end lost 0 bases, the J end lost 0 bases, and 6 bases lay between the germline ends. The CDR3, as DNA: TGTGCCAGCAGTTACTCTTTAACCTCTGGGGCCAACGTCCTGACTTTC. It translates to CASSYSLTSGANVLTF.

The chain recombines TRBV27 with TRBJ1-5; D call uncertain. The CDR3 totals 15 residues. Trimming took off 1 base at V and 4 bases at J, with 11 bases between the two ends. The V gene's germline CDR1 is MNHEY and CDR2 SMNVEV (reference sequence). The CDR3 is CASSLYIGENQPQHF. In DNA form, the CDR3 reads TGTGCCAGCAGTTTATATATAGGAGAGAATCAGCCCCAGCATTTT.

In nucleotides, the CDR3 is TGTGCCAGCCATGCGTGGGGAAACACCATATATTTT. Translation: CASHAWGNTIYF. This chain connects TRBV28 to TRBJ1-3; D gene uncertain. The CDR3 is 12 amino acids. Germline loops: CDR1 MDHEN, CDR2 SYDVKM. The V end lost 8 bases, the J end lost 4 bases, and 9 bases lay between the germline ends.

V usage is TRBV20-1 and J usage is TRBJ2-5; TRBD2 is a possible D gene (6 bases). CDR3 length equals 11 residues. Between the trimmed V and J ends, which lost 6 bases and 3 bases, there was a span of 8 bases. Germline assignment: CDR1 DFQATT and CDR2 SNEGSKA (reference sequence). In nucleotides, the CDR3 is TGCAGTGCCCGGGGGAAAGAGACCCAGTACTTC. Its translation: CSARGKETQYF.

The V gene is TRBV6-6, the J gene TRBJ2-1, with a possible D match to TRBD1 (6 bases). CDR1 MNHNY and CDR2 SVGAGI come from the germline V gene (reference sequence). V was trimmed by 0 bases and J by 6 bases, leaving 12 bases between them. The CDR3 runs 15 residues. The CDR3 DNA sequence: TGTGCCAGCAGTTACTCGGGGGCCAATTCCAATGAGCAGTTCTTC. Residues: CASSYSGANSNEQFF.

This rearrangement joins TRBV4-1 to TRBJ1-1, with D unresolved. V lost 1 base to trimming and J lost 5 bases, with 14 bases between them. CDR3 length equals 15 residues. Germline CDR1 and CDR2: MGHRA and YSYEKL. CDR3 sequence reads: CASSQGRTDLTEAFF. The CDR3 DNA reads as TGCGCCAGCAGCCAAGGTCGGACGGACCTAACTGAAGCTTTCTTT.

CDR3 coding DNA: TGTGCCAGCAGACTTCAGGGCGGGGGATTATACGAGCAGTACTTC. Translated, it gives CASRLQGGGLYEQYF. The chain links TRBV28 to TRBJ2-7; 7 bases match TRBD2. Germline assignment: CDR1 MDHEN and CDR2 SYDVKM. The trim removed 6 bases at V and 4 bases at J, leaving 12 bases unmatched. The CDR3 is made up of 15 amino acids.

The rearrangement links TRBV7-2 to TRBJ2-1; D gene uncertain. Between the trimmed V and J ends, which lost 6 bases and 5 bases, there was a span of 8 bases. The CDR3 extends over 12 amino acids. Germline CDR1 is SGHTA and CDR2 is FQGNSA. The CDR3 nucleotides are TGTGCCAGCAGTCTAACAAACAATGAGCAGTTCTTC. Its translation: CASSLTNNEQFF.

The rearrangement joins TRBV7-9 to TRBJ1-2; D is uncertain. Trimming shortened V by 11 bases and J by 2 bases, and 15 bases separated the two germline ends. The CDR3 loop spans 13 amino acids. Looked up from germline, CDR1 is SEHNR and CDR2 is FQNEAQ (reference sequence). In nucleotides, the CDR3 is TGTGCCGGCTCTGACGGCAGGAACTATGGCTACACCTTC. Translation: CAGSDGRNYGYTF.

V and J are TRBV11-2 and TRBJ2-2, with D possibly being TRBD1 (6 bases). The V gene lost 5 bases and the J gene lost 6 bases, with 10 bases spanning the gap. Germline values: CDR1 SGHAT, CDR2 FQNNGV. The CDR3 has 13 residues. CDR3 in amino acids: CASSRGGPGELFF. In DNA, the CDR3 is TGTGCCAGCAGCAGAGGGGGACCCGGGGAGCTGTTTTTT.